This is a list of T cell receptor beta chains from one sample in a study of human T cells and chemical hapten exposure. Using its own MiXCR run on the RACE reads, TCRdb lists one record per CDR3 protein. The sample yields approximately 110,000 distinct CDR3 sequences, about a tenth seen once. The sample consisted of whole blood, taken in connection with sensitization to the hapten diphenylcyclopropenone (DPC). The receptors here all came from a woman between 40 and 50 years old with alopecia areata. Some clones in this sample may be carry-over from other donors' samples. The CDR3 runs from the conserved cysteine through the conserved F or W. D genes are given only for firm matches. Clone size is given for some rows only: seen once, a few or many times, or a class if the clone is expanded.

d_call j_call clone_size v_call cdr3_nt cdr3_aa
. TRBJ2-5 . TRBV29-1 TGCAGCGTACAGGGAGGCGGAGAGACCCAGTACTTC CSVQGGGETQYF
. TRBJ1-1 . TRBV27 TGTGCCAGTCGGGGGATAAAAGAAGCTTTCTTT CASRGIKEAFF
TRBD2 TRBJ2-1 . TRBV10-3 TGTGCCATCAGTGGGACTAGCGATGAGCAGTTCTTC CAISGTSDEQFF
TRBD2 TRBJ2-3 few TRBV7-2 TGTGCCACAACCCCCTACCAGCGGGGGTTGGGAGATACGCAGTATTTT CATTPYQRGLGDTQYF
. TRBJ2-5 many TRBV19 TGTGCCAGTAGTATGGGGACGCCGGAGACCCAGTACTTC CASSMGTPETQYF
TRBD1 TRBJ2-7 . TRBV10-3 TGTGCCATCTGCCTACGGGACAGGGGTGAGCAGTACTTC CAICLRDRGEQYF
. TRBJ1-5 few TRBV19 TGTGCCAGTAGTATAGGGATTCAGCCCCAGCATTTT CASSIGIQPQHF
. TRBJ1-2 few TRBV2 TGTGCCAGCAGTGAATTGGCCCCCCAGTCCTATGGCTACACCTTC CASSELAPQSYGYTF
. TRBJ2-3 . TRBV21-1 TGTGCCAGCAGATCGGGGGTCGGTAGAGATACGCAGTATTTT CASRSGVGRDTQYF
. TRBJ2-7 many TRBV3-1 TGTGCCAGCAGCCAAGGACACGCCTACGAGCAGTACTTC CASSQGHAYEQYF
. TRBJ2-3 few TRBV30 TGTGCCTGCGCAACAGGGACCGATACGCAGTATTTT CACATGTDTQYF
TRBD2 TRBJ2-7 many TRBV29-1 TGCAGCGTACGAGCGGGGGGCTCCTACGAGCAGTACTTC CSVRAGGSYEQYF